This TCR beta chain was documented in a study of spatial heterogeneity in lung cancer. Overall study context: Sequencing of follow-up PBMC samples took place when they were available, at a median of about two years after resection.

V lost 8 bases to trimming and J lost 9 bases, with 17 bases between them. This CDR3 comprises 13 residues. Germline-derived CDR1 and CDR2 are SGHDN and FVKESK. Many counts were recorded for this clonotype. TCRdb ran MiXCR on the 5' RACE reads and lists one entry per CDR3 protein. The sample has under 25,000 distinct CDR3 sequences; about 9.1% are singletons. Time point denoted: blood at routine non-recurrence follow-up after resection. Frozen PBMC, nontumor lung or tumor provided whole RNA, which was sequenced unsorted. The sequencing here drew on PBMCs, taken at follow-up. This TCR was recovered from a female donor with early-stage non-small cell lung cancer. The chain recombines TRBV14 with TRBJ2-1, with D maybe TRBD2 (6 bases). The CDR3 loop is CASCPPHGGEQFF. The CDR3 coding sequence is TGTGCCAGCTGTCCCCCTCACGGGGGTGAGCAGTTCTTC. Drawing the rest from reference TRBV14 and TRBJ2-1, the complete variable domain is EAGVTQFPSHSVIEKGQTVTLRCDPISGHDNLYWYRRVMGKEIKFLLHFVKESKQDESGMPNNRFLAERTGGTYSTLKVQPAELEDSGVYFCASCPPHGGEQFFGPGTRLTVL.